What follows is one T cell receptor (beta chain) and its context. Its antigen is still unknown. The PCR had 60 Vbeta and 13 Jbeta primers. TCRdb's copy holds only in-frame clones and misses some; the assay was immunoSEQ multiplex PCR. The table records some 200,000 clones, roughly a tenth of them present only once. The data originate from a study of cytomegalovirus exposure and HLA in healthy donors. Study results and caveats: The authors later found most CMV-associated TCR beta chains appeared HLA-restricted. Most TCR beta V segments were productive about 87% or about 30% of the time in an earlier analysis. A link between a missense DCLRE1C variant and TCR beta V- and J-gene trimming emerged from a later analysis.

The CDR3 spans 14 residues. The J segment lost 4 bases and the V segment lost 6 bases, leaving 7 bases of the junction unmatched. Germline CDR1 MGHDK, CDR2 SYGVNS. The sample taken for sequencing was PBMCs. The J gene is TRBJ1-2, the V gene TRBV25-1, with 8 bases lining up with TRBD1. The receptor was derived from a woman aged 25 to 45 in good health and CMV-seropositive. CDR3 sequence reads: CASSYGQGVYGYTF. CDR3 bases: TGTGCCAGCAGCTACGGACAGGGCGTCTATGGCTACACCTTC.